Here is one T cell receptor (beta chain) with its context. Antigen specificity is unknown. The sample comes from a study of cytomegalovirus exposure and HLA in healthy donors. The study's findings and limits: Per a prior analysis, the majority of TCR beta V segments were productive roughly 90% or roughly 30% of the time.

The donors, nominally healthy at sampling, likely had unrecorded immune exposures. PCR was performed using 60 Vbeta and 13 Jbeta primers. Profiled with immunoSEQ multiplex PCR; TCRdb holds only in-frame clones, not every one. The data show nearly 110,000 clones, with 77% seen just once and approximately 4.2% held by the top ten. The CDR3 contains 13 residues. The ends were cut back, 7 bases at V and 1 base at J, with 10 bases in the middle. Germline CDR1 is SNHLY and CDR2 is FYNNEI. The sequenced sample consisted of PBMCs. This clonotype was obtained from a male donor in good health and CMV-seronegative. The chain carries TRBV2 and TRBJ1-2; no firm D call. CDR3 sequence reads: CASNTALNYGYTF. The DNA of the CDR3 is TGTGCCAGCAACACAGCTCTTAACTATGGCTACACCTTC.